A selection of T cell receptor beta chains follows, all from one sample in a study of T cell repertoires in cytomegalovirus infection. TCRdb redid the calling of the reads with MiXCR, one entry per CDR3 protein. The sample has approximately 1,000,000 distinct CDR3 sequences, roughly a third seen once; the top ten hold 10% to 15%. These receptors' antigens are unknown. This specimen consisted of cultured CD8+ T cells from PBMCs, obtained from culture after CMV antigen stimulation. Source of these receptors: a human donor in good health (CMV status not recorded). Some clones in this sample may be carry-over from other donors' samples. Both conserved end residues are part of each CDR3. The D gene is left open where the match is weak. Size is stated for part of the rows, as once, few or many counts, or as a class when the clone is expanded.

clone_size | d_call | cdr3_length | j_call | v_call | cdr3_aa | cdr3_nt
few | NA | 15 | TRBJ1-2 | TRBV27 | CASSRARPGLDGYTF | TGTGCCAGCAGCCGCGCCAGGCCAGGCCTTGATGGCTACACCTTC
many | NA | 17 | TRBJ1-2 | TRBV7-9 | CASSLGPSPVANYGYTF | TGTGCCAGCAGCTTAGGTCCCAGTCCTGTAGCTAACTATGGCTACACCTTC
NA | NA | 15 | TRBJ2-5 | TRBV3-1 | CASSQDEPRRETQYF | TGTGCCAGCAGCCAAGATGAGCCCCGGAGGGAGACCCAGTACTTC
NA | NA | 12 | TRBJ2-1 | TRBV3-1 | CASSQGITEQFF | TGTGCCAGCAGCCAAGGGATTACTGAGCAGTTCTTC
NA | NA | 12 | TRBJ1-2 | TRBV27 | CASRYLSGGYTF | TGTGCCAGCAGGTACCTTTCGGGGGGCTACACCTTC
NA | NA | 13 | TRBJ2-7 | TRBV2 | CASSSRPGREQYF | TGTGCCAGCAGTTCCAGGCCTGGAAGGGAGCAGTACTTC
NA | NA | 13 | TRBJ1-1 | TRBV6-5 | CASSYSPATEAFF | TGTGCCAGCAGTTACTCCCCAGCCACTGAAGCTTTCTTT
many | NA | 13 | TRBJ2-3 | TRBV7-2 | CASAMIRTDTQYF | TGTGCCAGCGCGATGATACGCACAGATACGCAGTATTTT
NA | TRBD2 | 14 | TRBJ2-5 | TRBV5-4 | CASSRGERQETQYF | TGTGCCAGCAGCCGGGGGGAACGCCAAGAGACCCAGTACTTC
few | NA | 13 | TRBJ1-2 | TRBV19 | CASSIFDNYGYTF | TGTGCCAGTAGTATATTCGACAACTATGGCTACACCTTC
few | TRBD2 | 17 | TRBJ2-2 | TRBV7-9 | CASSPTFQRGGVEELFF | TGTGCCAGCAGCCCCACGTTCCAGCGGGGGGGCGTTGAGGAGCTGTTTTTT
many | NA | 16 | TRBJ2-4 | TRBV11-2 | CASSLVARTAKNIQYF | TGTGCCAGCAGCTTAGTTGCCAGAACAGCCAAAAACATTCAGTACTTC
NA | TRBD1 | 16 | TRBJ2-7 | TRBV19 | CASSIFAGTGDYEQYF | TGTGCCAGTAGTATTTTCGCCGGGACAGGGGACTACGAGCAGTACTTC
many | NA | 16 | TRBJ1-1 | TRBV7-9 | CASSWPARGMNTEAFF | TGTGCCAGCAGTTGGCCGGCGAGGGGCATGAACACTGAAGCTTTCTTT
NA | NA | 18 | TRBJ1-6 | TRBV5-8 | CASSLGSGLLSYNSPLHF | TGTGCCAGCAGCTTGGGATCAGGGCTCCTCTCCTATAATTCACCCCTCCACTTT
few | NA | 13 | TRBJ2-3 | TRBV6-5 | CASAPSGPDTQYF | TGTGCCAGCGCCCCTTCGGGGCCAGATACGCAGTATTTT
few | NA | 13 | TRBJ1-1 | TRBV7-9 | CASSLGGSGEAFF | TGTGCCAGCAGCTTAGGGGGGAGTGGTGAAGCTTTCTTT
few | NA | 16 | TRBJ1-4 | TRBV6-1 | CASSYSFAGFPEKLFF | TGTGCCAGCAGTTACAGTTTTGCCGGATTCCCGGAAAAACTGTTTTTT
NA | TRBD2 | 19 | TRBJ2-1 | TRBV20-1 | CSARDPGLAGGSSYNEQFF | TGCAGTGCTAGAGATCCGGGACTAGCGGGGGGGAGCTCCTACAATGAGCAGTTCTTC
few | NA | 14 | TRBJ1-2 | TRBV7-9 | CASSLGGRMDGYTF | TGTGCCAGCAGCTTAGGGGGCCGAATGGATGGCTACACCTTC
once | TRBD2 | 16 | TRBJ2-7 | TRBV27 | CASSLSTSGGFYEQYF | TGTGCCAGCAGTTTATCGACTAGCGGGGGATTTTACGAGCAGTACTTC
NA | NA | 15 | TRBJ1-2 | TRBV24-1 | CATSDVDRPNYGYTF | TGTGCCACCAGTGATGTCGACAGGCCCAACTATGGCTACACCTTC
few | NA | 11 | TRBJ2-3 | TRBV25-1 | CASSGLDTQYF | TGTGCCAGCAGTGGTTTGGATACGCAGTATTTT
NA | NA | 12 | TRBJ2-1 | TRBV15 | CATSRVGNEQFF | TGTGCCACCAGCAGAGTGGGGAATGAGCAGTTCTTC
few | NA | 12 | TRBJ2-7 | TRBV27 | CASRGGHYEQYF | TGTGCCAGCCGAGGGGGACATTACGAGCAGTACTTC
NA | NA | 14 | TRBJ1-1 | TRBV5-4 | CASSGDLGNTEAFF | TGTGCCAGCAGCGGGGACCTCGGGAACACTGAAGCTTTCTTT
NA | TRBD1 | 16 | TRBJ1-4 | TRBV18 | CASSPTRDSNNEKLFF | TGTGCCAGCTCACCAACCCGGGACAGTAATAATGAAAAACTGTTTTTT
many | NA | 16 | TRBJ2-6 | TRBV6-5 | CASSYDRFSGANVLTF | TGTGCCAGCAGTTACGACCGCTTCTCTGGGGCCAACGTCCTGACTTTC
NA | TRBD2 | 15 | TRBJ2-1 | TRBV12-3/TRBV12-4 | CASRTRGGQYNEQFF | TGTGCCAGCAGAACGCGGGGGGGCCAATACAATGAGCAGTTCTTC
few | NA | 13 | TRBJ2-7 | TRBV20-1 | CSANDLGTYEQYF | TGCAGTGCAAACGACCTTGGGACCTACGAGCAGTACTTC
NA | NA | 14 | TRBJ1-1 | TRBV4-1 | CASSQSVGNTEAFF | TGCGCCAGCAGCCAATCGGTCGGGAACACTGAAGCTTTCTTT
NA | TRBD1 | 15 | TRBJ1-4 | TRBV6-9 | CASTKGDRRGEKLFF | TGTGCCAGCACCAAAGGGGACAGGAGGGGTGAAAAACTGTTTTTT
NA | NA | 15 | TRBJ2-2 | TRBV19 | CASSLRHRNTGELFF | TGTGCCAGTAGTTTGCGGCACCGCAACACCGGGGAGCTGTTTTTT
NA | NA | 14 | TRBJ1-5 | TRBV27 | CASSRGERNQPQHF | TGTGCCAGCAGTAGGGGGGAACGCAATCAGCCCCAGCATTTT
many | NA | 13 | TRBJ1-4 | TRBV7-8 | CASSGAGDEKLFF | TGTGCCAGCAGCGGCGCTGGGGATGAAAAACTGTTTTTT
NA | NA | 13 | TRBJ2-1 | TRBV12-3/TRBV12-4 | CASSLRGGGEQFF | TGTGCCAGCAGTTTACGCGGGGGCGGTGAGCAGTTCTTC
NA | TRBD1 | 21 | TRBJ2-3 | TRBV6-6 | CASSYGTGDTFPNQLADTQYF | TGTGCCAGCAGTTACGGGACAGGGGATACGTTCCCCAATCAACTAGCTGATACGCAGTATTTT
many | NA | 15 | TRBJ2-1 | TRBV6-1 | CASSPAGSSYNEQFF | TGTGCCAGCAGTCCCGCCGGGAGCTCCTACAATGAGCAGTTCTTC
few | NA | 15 | TRBJ2-1 | TRBV27 | CASSSPIGLYNEQFF | TGTGCCAGCAGTTCCCCAATAGGGCTGTACAATGAGCAGTTCTTC
few | TRBD1 | 16 | TRBJ1-2 | TRBV7-9 | CASSLPIGQANYGYTF | TGTGCCAGCAGCTTACCGATAGGACAGGCTAACTATGGCTACACCTTC
few | NA | 14 | TRBJ1-2 | TRBV27 | CASSARQVNYGYTF | TGTGCCAGCAGTGCTCGACAGGTGAACTATGGCTACACCTTC
NA | TRBD1 | 13 | TRBJ1-5 | TRBV12-3/TRBV12-4 | CASSTQGVQPQHF | TGTGCCAGCAGTACACAGGGGGTTCAGCCCCAGCATTTT
NA | NA | 14 | TRBJ1-6 | TRBV7-6 | CASSGTGYNSPLHF | TGTGCCAGCAGCGGTACAGGTTATAATTCACCCCTCCACTTT
NA | NA | 14 | TRBJ2-2 | TRBV11-3 | CASSLDAAAGELFF | TGTGCCAGCAGCTTAGACGCAGCGGCCGGGGAGCTGTTTTTT
NA | NA | 17 | TRBJ1-1 | TRBV11-2 | CASSLELDGFGQSEAFF | TGTGCCAGCAGCTTAGAATTGGATGGATTCGGACAGTCTGAAGCTTTCTTT
few | NA | 14 | TRBJ2-5 | TRBV7-9 | CASSPTVGEETQYF | TGTGCCAGCAGCCCTACGGTAGGGGAAGAGACCCAGTACTTC
many | TRBD1 | 15 | TRBJ2-5 | TRBV7-3 | CASSSGTGTGETQYF | TGTGCCAGCAGTTCCGGGACAGGGACAGGAGAGACCCAGTACTTC
NA | TRBD1 | 19 | TRBJ2-6 | TRBV20-1 | CSARPGGTGDLWGANVLTF | TGCAGTGCTAGACCTGGGGGGACAGGCGATCTTTGGGGGGCCAACGTCCTGACTTTC
NA | NA | 10 | TRBJ2-2 | TRBV7-9 | CATITGELFF | TGTGCCACCATCACCGGGGAGCTGTTTTTT
NA | TRBD2 | 13 | TRBJ2-5 | TRBV27 | CASARGVRETKYF | TGTGCCAGCGCGCGGGGGGTGAGGGAGACCAAGTACTTC
NA | NA | 14 | TRBJ1-1 | TRBV5-1 | CASSFRDPGTEAFF | TGCGCCAGCAGCTTCAGGGATCCGGGCACTGAAGCTTTCTTT
NA | NA | 14 | TRBJ2-7 | TRBV19 | CASSARPSLLEQYF | TGTGCCAGTAGTGCCAGACCGTCCCTACTCGAGCAGTACTTC
once | TRBD1 | 14 | TRBJ1-6 | TRBV24-1 | CAISENRGNSPLHF | TGTGCCATCAGTGAAAACAGGGGTAATTCACCCCTCCACTTT
NA | NA | 12 | TRBJ1-4 | TRBV2 | CARRGGHEKLFF | TGTGCCAGACGGGGAGGGCACGAAAAACTGTTTTTT
many | NA | 16 | TRBJ2-1 | TRBV7-2 | CASSSGTGRGYNEQFF | TGTGCCAGCAGCTCCGGCACCGGCAGGGGATACAATGAGCAGTTCTTC
NA | NA | 14 | TRBJ2-5 | TRBV6-8 | CASSGRAVQETQYF | TGTGCCAGCAGTGGTAGAGCAGTACAAGAGACCCAGTACTTC
few | TRBD2 | 15 | TRBJ2-1 | TRBV6-6 | CASRGLAGDLNEQFF | TGTGCCAGCAGAGGACTAGCGGGGGACTTGAATGAGCAGTTCTTC
few | NA | 14 | TRBJ2-5 | TRBV5-5 | CASSYQRNQETQYF | TGTGCCAGCAGCTACCAGCGAAATCAAGAGACCCAGTACTTC
few | TRBD1 | 12 | TRBJ1-1 | TRBV10-3 | CAIGQGGTEAFF | TGTGCCATCGGACAGGGAGGCACTGAAGCTTTCTTT